This T cell receptor (beta chain) was captured by sequencing in a study of post-analysis software for immune sequencing data. Broader study findings: Patients used several TRBV segments, including TRBV5-6, TRBV5-1 and TRBV20-1, more often than controls.

Included in the TCR beta cDNA libraries were unique molecular identifiers. MiXCR, run by TCRdb on the PCR reads, gives a single entry per CDR3 protein. The sample consists of about 760,000 distinct CDR3 sequences, 25% to 30% of them appearing once. This CDR3 comprises 14 residues. The V gene's germline CDR1 is SGHAT and CDR2 FQNNGV. Trimming cost V 1 base and J 0 bases, with 6 bases left between them. This clonotype was recorded a few times. What it binds is unknown. V and J are TRBV11-2 and TRBJ2-5, with D unclear. Sequencing was performed on blood. This TCR came from a girl aged 5-17 years with multiple sclerosis. CDR3 in DNA: TGTGCCAGCAGCTTAGGCTCGCACCAAGAGACCCAGTACTTC. This gives the protein CASSLGSHQETQYF.